The clone carrying this T cell receptor (beta chain) was seen only a few times. Antigen: not known. The data were taken from a study of identical twins. Findings and caveats of the study: Within beta out-of-frame sequences, the excess sharing observed between twins was weaker. Cord blood's abundant beta clonotypes had fewer insertions, unlike memory repertoires. Twin-shared out-of-frame alpha sequences showed excess low generation probability. Out-of-frame sharing of TCR alpha in monozygotic twins was underestimated by models.

TCRdb ran MiXCR on the 5' RACE reads and lists one entry per CDR3 protein. The table lists around 230,000 distinct CDR3 sequences, around 10% of them singletons. The CDR3 loop spans 13 amino acids. With 4 bases clipped from V and 5 bases from J, the junction kept 1 base outside the gene matches. Germline V gives CDR1 SQVTM, CDR2 ANQGSEA. The sequence derives from a woman younger than 30 in good health. The chain combines TRBV29-1 with TRBJ2-2; 10 positions agree with TRBD2. The sequenced sample consisted of memory (CD45RO+) T cells sorted from blood. The CDR3, as DNA: TGCAGCGTTGGTAGCGGGGGGACCGGGGAGCTGTTTTTT. Encoded protein: CSVGSGGTGELFF.